These 14 T cell receptor beta chains originate from one sample sequenced in a study of blood T cell repertoires in COVID-19. The table came from immunoSEQ multiplex PCR; TCRdb's copy has only in-frame clones and leaves some out. This sample has about 110,000 clones, with 85% to 90% found just once. Sequenced sample: peripheral blood. All receptors come from a human donor in a cohort sampled during active COVID-19.

The V call is TRBV6-5, the J call TRBJ2-4, with D hard to call. V was cut by 6 bases and J by 3 bases, with 15 bases left in between. Looked up from germline, CDR1 is MNHEY and CDR2 is SVGAGI. This CDR3 comprises 15 residues. The CDR3 is CASRLFGLGKNIQYF. The DNA for the CDR3 is TGTGCCAGCAGGTTGTTCGGGTTGGGCAAAAACATTCAGTACTTC.

The chain recombines TRBV14 with TRBJ2-5, with TRBD2 matching over 10 bases. J lost 5 bases, V lost 4 bases, and 7 bases had no gene match. CDR3 length: 15 amino acids. The germline gives CDR1 SGHDN, CDR2 FVKESK. The CDR3 loop is CASSPRAGGPETQYF. The CDR3 bases are TGTGCCAGCAGCCCCCGAGCGGGGGGGCCCGAGACCCAGTACTTC.

V usage is TRBV12-3 or TRBV12-4 and J usage is TRBJ1-3; 7 nucleotides agree with TRBD1. V lost 10 bases to trimming and J lost 4 bases; unmatched junction nucleotides: 7. The CDR3 loop spans 13 amino acids. The CDR3 loop reads CATRGGDGNTIYF. In DNA form, the CDR3 reads TGTGCCACCAGGGGGGGGGACGGAAACACCATATATTTT.

V and J are TRBV11-3 and TRBJ2-7, with 7 bases fitting TRBD1. The length of the CDR3 is 12 residues. Germline-derived CDR1 and CDR2 are SGHNT and YENEEA. With 5 bases clipped from V and 5 bases from J, the junction kept 3 bases outside the gene matches. CDR3 DNA sequence: TGTGCCAGCAGCCCGACAGGGAACGAGCAGTACTTC. Residues: CASSPTGNEQYF. Variable domain in full (rest from reference TRBV11-3 and TRBJ2-7): EAGVVQSPRYKIIEKKQPVAFWCNPISGHNTLYWYLQNLGQGPELLIRYENEEAVDDSQLPKDRFSAERLKGVDSTLKIQPAELGDSAVYLCASSPTGNEQYFGPGTRLTVT.

The V call is TRBV7-2, the J call TRBJ2-1; 11 bases align to TRBD2. Germline V lookup: CDR1 SGHTA, CDR2 FQGNSA. V was clipped by 0 bases and J by 9 bases; unmatched bases: 16. The CDR3 is 19 amino acids. The CDR3 sequence: CASSLAFLVGTSGAPEQFF. The CDR3 DNA reads TGTGCCAGCAGCTTAGCCTTTTTGGTAGGGACTAGCGGCGCCCCTGAGCAGTTCTTC.

The gene calls are TRBV7-2 and TRBJ2-4, with 7 bases lining up with TRBD1. Germline trimming cut 5 bases from V and 7 bases from J; bases unmatched to any gene: 20. CDR3 size: 18 residues. Germline-derived CDR1 and CDR2 are SGHTA and FQGNSA. CDR3 residues: CASSTPRHTSSQGNIQYF. The CDR3 bases are TGTGCCAGCAGCACCCCACGGCACACCTCGTCACAGGGGAACATTCAGTACTTC.

This chain uses TRBV5-5 with TRBJ2-5; D may be TRBD1 (5 bases). V was shortened by 1 base and J by 1 base, with 11 bases between the two germline ends. There are 15 residues in the CDR3. Germline CDR1 and CDR2: SGHKS and YYEKEE (reference sequence). CDR3 in amino acids: CASSLLIGAQETQYF. As DNA, the CDR3 is TGTGCCAGCAGCTTGCTTATAGGGGCCCAAGAGACCCAGTACTTC.

Details on this clone: The identical CDR3 is also encoded by other nucleotide sequences in the sample. The J gene is TRBJ2-7, the V gene TRBV6-1; a possible D gene is TRBD2 (5 bases). V lost 2 bases, J lost 1 base, and 12 bases lay in between. Germline V CDR1 and CDR2: MNHNS, SASEGT. The CDR3 spans 15 residues. The chain's CDR3 is CASSESPSGSYEQYF. The CDR3, as DNA: TGTGCCAGCAGTGAAAGTCCGAGCGGATCCTACGAGCAGTACTTC.

This clone was counted between two and nine times. V and J are TRBV10-3 and TRBJ2-5; possibly TRBD2 for D (6 bases). From germline, CDR1 is ENHRY and CDR2 SYGVKD. Trimming took off 5 bases at V and 4 bases at J, with 11 bases between the two ends. The CDR3 spans 13 residues. CDR3 coding DNA: TGTGCCATCAGTCCGGGAGTGGGAGAGACCCAGTACTTC. Amino acids: CAISPGVGETQYF.

V gene TRBV29-1 combines with J gene TRBJ2-7; D is unclear. The CDR3 runs 10 residues. CDR1 is SQVTM, CDR2 ANQGSEA, per germline. V lost 4 bases and J lost 9, with 10 bases in between. The CDR3 protein is CSVVVEAQYF. DNA of the CDR3: TGCAGCGTTGTTGTAGAGGCGCAGTACTTC.

The chain joins TRBV7-3 to TRBJ1-2; D is ambiguous. Per the germline V gene, CDR1 is SGHTA and CDR2 is FQGTGA. Trimming took off 5 bases at V and 2 bases at J, with 27 bases between the two ends. The CDR3 contains 19 residues. CDR3 sequence (DNA): TGTGCCAGCAGCCGAATGCCGCCCCCGGAGAGGTCCGAGAACTATGGCTACACCTTC. As protein: CASSRMPPPERSENYGYTF.

This chain uses TRBV25-1 with TRBJ1-1; no definite D call. Trimming removed 2 bases from V and 5 bases from J, with 12 bases in between. This CDR3 is built from 14 residues. CDR1 is MGHDK and CDR2 is SYGVNS in the germline V gene. This CDR3 reads CASSEAQRGTEAFF. CDR3 in DNA: TGTGCCAGCAGTGAAGCGCAGCGAGGGACTGAAGCTTTCTTT. The full variable domain, with the rest looked up from reference TRBV25-1 and TRBJ1-1, is EADIYQTPRYLVIGTGKKITLECSQTMGHDKMYWYQQDPGMELHLIHYSYGVNSTEKGDLSSESTVSRIRTEHFPLTLESARPSHTSQYLCASSEAQRGTEAFFGQGTRLTVV.

This clone appeared a single time. The rearrangement links TRBV20-1 to TRBJ2-1, with TRBD2 matching 14 bases. Germline CDR1 and CDR2: DFQATT and SNEGSKA (reference sequence). After removal of 3 bases from V and 8 bases from J, the junction contained 9 bases not matched to a gene. The CDR3 is 16 residues long. The CDR3 DNA follows: TGCAGTGCTAGTGGACTAGCGGGAGGCCGGGGGGATGAGCAGTTCTTC. Amino acid sequence: CSASGLAGGRGDEQFF.

This sequence joins TRBV4-1 and TRBJ2-1, with 10 bases aligning to TRBD2. The CDR3 has 16 amino acids. J lost 8 bases, V lost 5 bases, and 12 bases had no gene match. Germline V lookup: CDR1 MGHRA, CDR2 YSYEKL. CDR3 nucleotides: TGCGCCAGCAGCGAGCAGCGGGGGGGTGGTTATTATGAGCAGTTCTTC. It yields the protein CASSEQRGGGYYEQFF.